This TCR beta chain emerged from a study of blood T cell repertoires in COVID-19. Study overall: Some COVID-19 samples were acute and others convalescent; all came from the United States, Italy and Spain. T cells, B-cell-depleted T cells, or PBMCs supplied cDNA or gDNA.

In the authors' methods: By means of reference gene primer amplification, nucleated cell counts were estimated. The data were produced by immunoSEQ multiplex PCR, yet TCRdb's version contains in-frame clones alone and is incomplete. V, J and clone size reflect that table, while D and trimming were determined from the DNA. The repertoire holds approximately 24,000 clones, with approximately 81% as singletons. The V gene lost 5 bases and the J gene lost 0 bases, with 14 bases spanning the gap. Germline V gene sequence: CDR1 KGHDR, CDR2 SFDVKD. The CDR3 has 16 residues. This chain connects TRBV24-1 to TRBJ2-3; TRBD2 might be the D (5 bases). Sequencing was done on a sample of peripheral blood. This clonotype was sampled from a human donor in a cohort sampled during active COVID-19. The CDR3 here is CATSAPSEGSTDTQYF. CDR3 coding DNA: TGTGCCACCAGTGCTCCGTCCGAGGGTAGCACAGATACGCAGTATTTT.